This passage covers 19 T cell receptor beta chains from one sample sequenced in a study of low-dose radiotherapy and immunotherapy resistance in tumors. Time point reported: before trial treatment. TRAV- and TRBV-specific primers, spanning alpha and beta chains, primed first-strand cDNA. TCR amplification used roughly 20 PCR cycles, a constant-region primer and a V-primer adapter. TCRdb independently ran MiXCR on the reads; one entry per CDR3 protein. The data hold about 82,000 distinct CDR3 sequences, with approximately 17% observed a single time. The source material was PBMCs, sampled before treatment. Receptor source: a male donor with prostate cancer.

The V call is TRBV28, the J call TRBJ2-7; TRBD2 agrees at 8 bases. CDR3 length equals 16 residues. CDR1 MDHEN and CDR2 SYDVKM come from the germline V gene. V trimming: 5 bases; J trimming: 2 bases; junction bases outside the gene matches: 11. The CDR3 protein is CASSPLRVAGPYEQYF. The CDR3 nucleotides read TGTGCCAGCAGTCCCCTTAGGGTAGCGGGACCCTACGAGCAGTACTTC.

There are many counts of this clonotype. This chain connects TRBV6-1 to TRBJ2-2; 11 nucleotides align to TRBD2. Germline CDR1 is MNHNS and CDR2 is SASEGT. V dropped 2 bases and J dropped 4; count of bases not matched to a gene: 3. This CDR3 has 16 amino acids. CDR3 loop: CASSETSGRGTGELFF. CDR3 in DNA: TGTGCCAGCAGTGAAACTAGCGGGAGAGGCACCGGGGAGCTGTTTTTT.

This clonotype has at least ten counts. The rearrangement uses TRBV29-1 and TRBJ2-3, with a possible D match to TRBD2 (5 bases). Germline V gives CDR1 SQVTM, CDR2 ANQGSEA. Trimming removed 6 bases at V and 4 bases at J, with 20 bases between. This CDR3 contains 15 residues. The CDR3 is CSVGLSGLGADTQYF. CDR3 DNA sequence: TGCAGCGTGGGCCTTTCGGGTCTCGGGGCAGATACGCAGTATTTT.

In this sample, this clonotype turned up many times. CDR3 region: CSVEGLAGVFGDTQYF. The CDR3 nucleotides read TGCAGCGTTGAAGGACTAGCGGGAGTCTTTGGGGATACGCAGTATTTT. V and J are TRBV29-1 and TRBJ2-3, with 12 bases aligning to TRBD2. Germline CDR1 reads SQVTM; CDR2 reads ANQGSEA. Trimming removed 1 base from V and 6 bases from J; junction bases left unmatched: 8. The CDR3 sequence is 16 residues long.

On this clonotype: A far bigger clonotype differs at one base, so this is likely a read error. The chain has TRBV23-1 and TRBJ2-1, with D perhaps assigned TRBD1 or TRBD2 (7 bases each). TRBV23-1 has ORF status, its function being uncertain. The CDR3 spans 18 residues. V lost 0 bases and J 10 bases, leaving 25 bases between the germline ends. CDR3 nucleotide sequence: TGCGCCAGCAGTCAATCATCAGGGGGGGACGGGAGCGCTGACGAGCAGTTCTTC. This sequence encodes CASSQSSGGDGSADEQFF.

This clonotype was seen repeatedly, ten times or more. The rearrangement joins TRBV7-9 to TRBJ1-1; 9 bases line up with TRBD1. V shed 5 bases and J 0 bases; nucleotides not matched to a gene: 10. Germline V CDR1 and CDR2: SEHNR, FQNEAQ (reference sequence). The CDR3 sequence is 17 residues long. This CDR3 is CASSPGTGTPLNTEAFF. In DNA, the CDR3 is TGTGCCAGCAGCCCCGGGACAGGGACCCCTTTGAACACTGAAGCTTTCTTT.

This clonotype was found many times. The chain employs TRBV4-1 and TRBJ2-3, with D possibly matching TRBD1 (6 bases). Germline assignment: CDR1 MGHRA and CDR2 YSYEKL. Between the trimmed V and J ends, which lost 4 bases and 6 bases, there was a span of 20 bases. This CDR3 is built from 16 residues. CDR3 residues: CASSPPGTNALDTQYF. The DNA of the CDR3 is TGCGCCAGCAGCCCTCCCGGGACAAACGCACTCGATACGCAGTATTTT.

This clonotype was recorded many times. V is TRBV28 and J is TRBJ1-5; TRBD1 aligns across 9 bases. In germline, CDR1 is MDHEN, CDR2 SYDVKM. V trimming: 4 bases; J trimming: 4 bases; junction bases outside the gene matches: 8. The CDR3 loop spans 16 amino acids. In nucleotides, the CDR3 is TGTGCCAGCAGTTCGACTCGGGACAGGGATAATCAGCCCCAGCATTTT. Amino acid sequence: CASSSTRDRDNQPQHF.

This clonotype was detected ten times or more. V and J are TRBV25-1 and TRBJ1-1; D is ambiguous. Germline V CDR1 and CDR2: MGHDK, SYGVNS. V lost 2 bases and J lost 1, with 11 bases in between. There are 15 residues in the CDR3. CDR3 region: CASSEMGKRNTEAFF. CDR3 DNA: TGTGCCAGCAGTGAAATGGGTAAGCGGAACACTGAAGCTTTCTTT.

At least ten counts were recorded for this clonotype. This chain joins TRBV6-5 and TRBJ1-3, with D possibly matching TRBD1 (6 bases). V was shortened by 5 bases and J by 2 bases, with 7 bases between the two germline ends. Germline CDR1 MNHEY, CDR2 SVGAGI. There are 13 residues in the CDR3. CDR3 bases: TGTGCCAGCAGTAACAGGGCTGGAAACACCATATATTTT. As protein: CASSNRAGNTIYF.

Many counts were recorded for this clonotype. The chain has TRBV7-9 and TRBJ2-1; 10 positions match TRBD2. The CDR3 sequence is 18 residues long. Per the germline V gene, CDR1 is SEHNR and CDR2 is FQNEAQ (reference sequence). Losses at the gene ends were 3 bases for V and 0 bases for J; bases not matched to a gene: 8. The CDR3 DNA sequence: TGTGCCAGCAGCTTGGTTAGCGGGGGGCCAAGCTCCTACAATGAGCAGTTCTTC. The encoded protein is CASSLVSGGPSSYNEQFF.

This clonotype was observed many times. J is TRBJ2-1 and V is TRBV7-2; no clear D. Trimming stripped 2 bases from V and 9 bases from J, with 11 bases between. The CDR3 consists of 13 residues. Germline loops: CDR1 SGHTA, CDR2 FQGNSA. CDR3 in amino acids: CASSLHDSTEQFF. For the CDR3, the DNA is TGTGCCAGCAGCTTACATGACTCGACTGAGCAGTTCTTC.

This clonotype has a count of ten or more. The V and J genes are TRBV7-9 and TRBJ2-7, with 11 positions matching TRBD1. Germline CDR1 reads SEHNR; CDR2 reads FQNEAQ (reference sequence). The junction had 10 bases not matched to a gene; V was cut back by 5 bases and J by 4 bases. The CDR3 sequence is 16 residues long. CDR3 amino acids: CASSPWTGGVIYEQYF. CDR3 coding DNA: TGTGCCAGCAGCCCCTGGACAGGGGGCGTTATATACGAGCAGTACTTC.

The gene calls are TRBV7-8 and TRBJ1-4; 11 positions match TRBD1. Trimming cost V 8 bases and J 7 bases; bases outside gene matches: 9. This CDR3 spans 15 amino acids. The germline V gene has CDR1 SGHVS and CDR2 FQNEAQ. The CDR3 nucleotides read TGTGCCAGCGGGACGGCTGGGACAGGGGGTGAAAAACTGTTTTTT. This translates into CASGTAGTGGEKLFF.

Many counts were recorded for this clonotype. The chain carries TRBV7-9 and TRBJ1-5, with D maybe TRBD1 (5 bases). Germline values: CDR1 SEHNR, CDR2 FQNEAQ (reference sequence). V lost 1 base and J 3 bases, leaving 13 bases between the germline ends. The CDR3 length is 16 residues. The DNA for the CDR3 is TGTGCCAGCAGCTTAGTAGAGACAGAAATCAATCAGCCCCAGCATTTT. Amino acids: CASSLVETEINQPQHF.

This clonotype was picked up many times. This chain uses TRBV7-9 with TRBJ1-2; unclear D gene. CDR3 length: 10 residues. The germline V gene encodes CDR1 SEHNR and CDR2 FQNEAQ (reference sequence). V gave up 5 bases and J gave up 10 bases, with 8 bases separating them. The CDR3: CASSPGPYTF. The CDR3 DNA reads TGTGCCAGCAGCCCCGGGCCCTACACCTTC.

This clonotype was seen many times. The J gene is TRBJ2-1, the V gene TRBV20-1, with 8 nucleotides matching TRBD2. The trim removed 2 bases at V and 6 bases at J, leaving 6 bases unmatched. The CDR3 extends over 14 amino acids. The germline V gene encodes CDR1 DFQATT and CDR2 SNEGSKA (reference sequence). The DNA for the CDR3 is TGCAGTGCTAGAAAGCGGGGGACCCTCAATGAGCAGTTCTTC. Translation gives CSARKRGTLNEQFF.

Worth noting for this clonotype: This probably arose from a read error, given a far larger clone one base away. V usage is TRBV4-3 and J usage is TRBJ2-1; D assignment may be TRBD1 or TRBD2 (7 bases each). With 4 bases removed from V and 10 bases from J, the gap between germline ends came to 23 bases. Germline loops: CDR1 LGHNA, CDR2 YSLEER. This CDR3 has 16 residues. The CDR3 here is CASSLGRGGGSYEQFF. In DNA, the CDR3 is TGCGCCAGCAGCCTAGGGCGGGGAGGGGGCTCCTACGAGCAGTTCTTC.

In its sample, this clonotype was seen many times. The rearrangement links TRBV28 to TRBJ2-1; 14 bases are a match to TRBD2. V lost 7 bases, J lost 8 bases, and 10 bases stayed unmatched. CDR1 and CDR2 from the germline V gene are MDHEN and SYDVKM. CDR3 length equals 16 residues. This CDR3 reads CASNTVGLAGVDEQFF. The CDR3 DNA reads as TGTGCCAGCAACACGGTGGGACTAGCGGGAGTCGATGAGCAGTTCTTC.